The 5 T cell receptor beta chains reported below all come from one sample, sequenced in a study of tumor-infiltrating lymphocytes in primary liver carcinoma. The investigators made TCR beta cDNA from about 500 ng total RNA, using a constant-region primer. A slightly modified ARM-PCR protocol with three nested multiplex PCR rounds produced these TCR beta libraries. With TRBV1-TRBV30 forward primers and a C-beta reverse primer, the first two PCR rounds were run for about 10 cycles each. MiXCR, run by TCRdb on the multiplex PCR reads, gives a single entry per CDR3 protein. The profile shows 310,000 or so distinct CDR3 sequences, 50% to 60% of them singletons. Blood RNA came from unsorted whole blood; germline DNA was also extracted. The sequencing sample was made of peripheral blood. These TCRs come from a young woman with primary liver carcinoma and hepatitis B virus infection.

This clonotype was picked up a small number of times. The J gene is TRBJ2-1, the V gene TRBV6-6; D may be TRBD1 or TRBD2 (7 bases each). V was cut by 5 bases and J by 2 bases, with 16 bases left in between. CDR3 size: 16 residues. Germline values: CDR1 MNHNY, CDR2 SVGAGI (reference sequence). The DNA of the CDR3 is TGTGCCAGCAGTCCAGGGGGGAGCGGGGCCTACAATGAGCAGTTCTTC. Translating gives CASSPGGSGAYNEQFF.

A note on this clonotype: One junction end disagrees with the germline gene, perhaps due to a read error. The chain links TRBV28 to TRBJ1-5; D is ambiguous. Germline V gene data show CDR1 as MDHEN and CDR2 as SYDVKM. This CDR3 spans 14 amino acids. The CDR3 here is CAGRHAYSNQSQHF. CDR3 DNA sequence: TGTGCCGGTCGGCACGCTTATAGCAATCAGTCCCAGCATTTC.

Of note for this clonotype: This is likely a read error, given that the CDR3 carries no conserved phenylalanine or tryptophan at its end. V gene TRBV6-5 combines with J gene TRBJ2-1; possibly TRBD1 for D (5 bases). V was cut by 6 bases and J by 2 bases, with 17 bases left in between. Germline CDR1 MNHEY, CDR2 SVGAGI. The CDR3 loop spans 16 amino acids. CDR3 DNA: TGTGCCAGCAGGCCCCTTGGGGCGCCCCCCTACAATGAGCAGTTCCTC. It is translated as CASRPLGAPPYNEQFL.

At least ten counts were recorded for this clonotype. The chain's CDR3 is CAISERASGAETQYF. CDR3 sequence (DNA): TGTGCCATCAGTGAGAGAGCTAGCGGGGCAGAGACCCAGTACTTC. V is TRBV10-3 and J is TRBJ2-5, with 9 bases lining up with TRBD2. Germline values: CDR1 ENHRY, CDR2 SYGVKD. J gave up 4 bases and V 2 bases, and 5 bases lay outside the gene matches. The CDR3 runs 15 residues.

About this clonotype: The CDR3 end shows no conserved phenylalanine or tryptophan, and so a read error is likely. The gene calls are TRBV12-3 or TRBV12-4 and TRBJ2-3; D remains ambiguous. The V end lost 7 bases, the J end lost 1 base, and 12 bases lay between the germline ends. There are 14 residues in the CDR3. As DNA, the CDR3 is TGTGCCAGCAATCCCATTCATGGCACAGATACGCAGTATTTA. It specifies CASNPIHGTDTQYL.